These 6 T cell receptor beta chains came from one sample sequenced in a study of CD4+ T cells in melanoma. Only in-frame clones appear in the TCRdb table, and some are missing; sequencing was by immunoSEQ multiplex PCR. The sample lists 15,000 or so clones, less than 70% seen once, with 14% in the top ten. The sample consisted of cells from a culture (not recorded whether cultured in vitro). Receptors originate from a human donor with melanoma.

The J gene is TRBJ2-2, the V gene TRBV11-3; 8 positions match TRBD2. The CDR3 sequence is 15 residues long. From germline, CDR1 is SGHNT and CDR2 YENEEA. J was trimmed by 4 bases and V by 5 bases; bases with no gene match: 6. DNA for the CDR3: TGTGCCAGCAGCCCCGGGGGGGCGGCCACCGGGGAGCTGTTTTTT. This translates into CASSPGGAATGELFF.

This clone was recorded a few times. V is TRBV29-1 and J is TRBJ2-7; D unresolved. The germline CDR1 and CDR2 sequences are SQVTM and ANQGSEA. Trimming shortened V by 4 bases and J by 5 bases, and 15 bases separated the two germline ends. The CDR3 totals 13 residues. DNA for the CDR3: TGCAGCGTTGTTGTAAAGCGTGAGGACGAGCAGTACTTC. This codes for CSVVVKREDEQYF.

V gene TRBV5-1 combines with J gene TRBJ2-3; D perhaps matches TRBD1 (6 bases). Trimming removed 4 bases from V and 4 bases from J, with 10 bases in between. Germline CDR1 is SGHRS and CDR2 is YFSETQ. The CDR3 runs to 13 residues. CDR3 residues: CASSRSGADTQYF. The CDR3 nucleotides are TGCGCCAGCAGCCGATCAGGGGCAGATACGCAGTATTTT. The full variable domain, in which reference TRBV5-1 and TRBJ2-3 provide the parts outside the CDR3, is KAGVTQTPRYLIKTRGQQVTLSCSPISGHRSVSWYQQTPGQGLQFLFEYFSETQRNKGNFPGRFSGRQFSNSRSEMNVSTLELGDSALYLCASSRSGADTQYFGPGTRLTVL.

This clone came up a few times. The chain carries TRBV6-5 and TRBJ2-2, with TRBD1 as a possible D gene (5 bases). CDR1 and CDR2 (germline): MNHEY, SVGAGI. Trimming took 1 base from V and 1 from J, leaving 7 bases between them. The length of the CDR3 is 15 residues. CDR3 amino acids: CASSYFTGNTGELFF. In DNA form, the CDR3 reads TGTGCCAGCAGTTACTTTACAGGGAACACCGGGGAGCTGTTTTTT.

This clone has only one observation. The rearrangement links TRBV5-1 to TRBJ2-3; 7 nucleotides line up with TRBD2. Looked up from germline, CDR1 is SGHRS and CDR2 is YFSETQ. Trimming cost V 2 bases and J 1 base; bases outside gene matches: 1. The CDR3 consists of 14 residues. The CDR3 reads CASSFLAGTDTQYF. DNA of the CDR3: TGCGCCAGCAGCTTTCTAGCGGGCACAGATACGCAGTATTTT.

The chain recombines TRBV5-8 with TRBJ1-6; 9 bases are shared with TRBD1. This CDR3 is built from 14 residues. The V and J ends lost 2 bases and 13 bases, in that order; junction bases with no gene match: 7. Germline V CDR1 and CDR2: SGHTS, YDEGEE. In DNA form, the CDR3 reads TGTGCCAGCAGCTTTCACGGGACAGGGTCTCCCCTCCACTTT. Residues: CASSFHGTGSPLHF.